This is a list of T cell receptor beta chains from one sample in a study of CD8+CD57+ T cells in acquired aplastic anemia. Each CDR3 protein is one row after TCRdb ran MiXCR on the reads. The data show about half a million distinct CDR3 sequences, with over 25% seen just once and around 0.82% held by the top ten. Material: sorted CD4+, CD8+, or CD8+CD57+ T cells (not recorded which) from PBMCs. The receptors stem from a human donor with aplastic anemia. CDR3s include the opening cysteine and the closing phenylalanine or tryptophan. The D gene is left open where the match is weak. Size values are once, few and many counts, or a class for expanded clones, and some rows have none.

abundance	v_gene	d_gene	j_gene	CDR3aa	CDR3nt
many	TRBV10-3	NA	TRBJ2-1	CAISSSNNEQFF	TGTGCCATCAGTTCCTCAAACAATGAGCAGTTCTTC
few	TRBV11-2	TRBD2	TRBJ2-3	CASSLGGGRLTDTQYF	TGTGCCAGCAGCTTAGGGGGCGGGAGGCTCACAGATACGCAGTATTTT
NA	TRBV2	NA	TRBJ1-2	CASSVVGNYGYTF	TGTGCCAGCAGTGTAGTCGGGAACTATGGCTACACCTTC
NA	TRBV7-8	NA	TRBJ1-4	CASSLGPAGNEKLFF	TGTGCCAGCAGCTTAGGGCCGGCTGGGAATGAAAAACTGTTTTTT
NA	TRBV29-1	NA	TRBJ1-2	CSVEEGPFYGYTF	TGCAGCGTTGAGGAGGGGCCCTTCTATGGCTACACCTTC
NA	TRBV19	NA	TRBJ1-1	CASNFRGAHTEAFF	TGTGCCAGTAATTTCAGGGGTGCTCACACTGAAGCTTTCTTT
NA	TRBV11-2	NA	TRBJ2-3	CASSPPFDSSTDTQYF	TGTGCCAGCAGCCCGCCCTTCGACTCCTCCACAGATACGCAGTATTTT
NA	TRBV7-9	NA	TRBJ2-2	CASSPRDSGTGELFF	TGTGCCAGCAGCCCTCGGGATAGTGGCACCGGGGAGCTGTTTTTT
NA	TRBV10-3	NA	TRBJ2-7	CAISSTTDLHTYEQYF	TGTGCCATCAGCAGCACGACGGACCTCCATACCTACGAGCAGTACTTC
many	TRBV29-1	TRBD2	TRBJ2-1	CSVQLAGGNEQFF	TGCAGCGTTCAACTAGCGGGAGGAAATGAGCAGTTCTTC
NA	TRBV2	NA	TRBJ1-5	CASSEGQYSNQPQHF	TGTGCCAGCAGTGAGGGGCAGTATAGCAATCAGCCCCAGCATTTT
many	TRBV29-1	NA	TRBJ2-5	CSVGRGDGETQYF	TGCAGCGTTGGAAGGGGGGACGGGGAGACCCAGTACTTC
many	TRBV20-1	TRBD1	TRBJ1-6	CSARMDRDSPLHF	TGCAGTGCTAGGATGGACAGGGATTCACCCCTCCACTTT
many	TRBV19	TRBD1	TRBJ2-5	CASSTGQVIGETQYF	TGTGCCAGTAGTACCGGACAGGTTATAGGAGAGACCCAGTACTTC